This T cell receptor (beta chain) comes out of a study of CD8+CD57+ T cells in acquired aplastic anemia. Across the whole study: When averaged, DNA from sorted CD4+ and CD8+ cells came to approximately 3.2 ug.

In regard to this clonotype: Its antigen remains unknown.

CDR1 and CDR2 from the germline V gene are DFQATT and SNEGSKA (reference sequence). J lost 5 bases, V lost 0 bases, and 6 bases had no gene match. The CDR3 has 15 amino acids. Study results and limitations: Common to patients and controls were about 31 CD8+ CDR3 sequences.

According to the study, genomic DNA was the template for TCR beta VDJ and CDR3 profiling. Via MiXCR, TCRdb re-called the reads, giving one row per CDR3 protein. The table has some 98,000 distinct CDR3 sequences, around 68% seen once. Whoever was chosen for sequencing had shown CD8+CD57+ cell expansion by flow cytometry. Patient blood was sampled before any therapy had been received. This sequence originates from a human donor with aplastic anemia. The sequencing sample was made of sorted CD4+, CD8+, or CD8+CD57+ T cells (not recorded which) from PBMCs. The chain couples TRBV20-1 to TRBJ2-1, with 8 bases that match TRBD2. CDR3 DNA: TGCAGTGCTAGAGATCTCAGCGGGAGTGACAATGAGCAGTTCTTC. As protein: CSARDLSGSDNEQFF.